Sequencing of this T cell receptor (beta chain) was carried out in a study of response to subunit inactivated influenza vaccine. Each CDR3 protein gets one entry after TCRdb re-called the RT-PCR reads with MiXCR. Among 500,000 to 700,000 distinct CDR3 sequences listed, around 25% were seen once. Study results and limitations: After each seasonal influenza vaccination, few new T cells are recruited, the authors suggested.

Remarks on this clonotype: Its antigen is unidentified.

Trimming cost V 4 bases and J 4 bases, with 15 bases left between them. CDR1 is SGHDT, CDR2 YYEEEE, per germline. CDR3 size: 15 residues. The data also belong to a second study, concerning T cells expressing NK-cell markers. That source notes: TCR beta libraries carry UMIs added by 5'RACE template switching.

The TCR was taken from a man aged 50 to 60 who received an inactivated influenza vaccine. The chain recombines TRBV5-6 with TRBJ1-5; D not resolved. This material consisted of CD4+ T cells sorted from PBMCs, taken roughly 12 days after vaccination. The CDR3 reads CASSRAGPVNQPQHF. CDR3 in DNA: TGTGCCAGCAGCCGAGCCGGGCCAGTAAATCAGCCCCAGCATTTT.